The clone carrying this T cell receptor (beta chain) was counted at least ten times. Its antigen is not known. Deletions cut 5 bases from V and 4 bases from J, with 12 bases between. Germline-derived CDR1 and CDR2 are SGHRS and YFSETQ. This CDR3 comprises 13 residues. The data stem from a study of identical twins. Study-wide points: Invariant T cells like MAIT and iNKT could partly confound the zero-insertion analyses. The more abundant beta clonotypes in cord blood had fewer insertions, and memory repertoires did not show this. Twins' surplus sharing was weaker for beta out-of-frame sequences.

Carrying unique molecular identifiers, the cDNA also gained a universal primer site through template switching. TCRdb called the 5' RACE reads again in MiXCR, with one record for every CDR3 protein. The table shows 200,000 to 250,000 distinct CDR3 sequences, with around 6.9% occurring only once. This same sample was also part of a study on yellow fever vaccine responses in identical twins.

V usage is TRBV5-1 and J usage is TRBJ1-1; no firm D call. The origin of this receptor is a woman aged 18-29 years in good health. Input material: memory (CD45RO+) T cells sorted from blood. CDR3 amino acids: CASREQESTEAFF. The CDR3 nucleotides are TGCGCCAGCAGGGAGCAGGAGTCCACTGAAGCTTTCTTT.